Here is one T cell receptor beta chain with its context. Its target is not known. CDR3 length equals 18 residues. The germline V gene has CDR1 MNHNS and CDR2 SASEGT. V gave up 0 bases and J gave up 6 bases; unmatched junction bases: 8. Researchers ran the PCR with 60 Vbeta and 13 Jbeta primers. Method: immunoSEQ multiplex PCR; TCRdb's copy keeps in-frame clones and lacks some. The table has under 200,000 clones, roughly 71% seen once. The data were taken from a study of cytomegalovirus exposure and HLA in healthy donors. About the research overall: As an earlier analysis found, 150 million to 200 million T cells yielded about 120 million unique TCR beta sequences.

Study-wide results and limits: Further analysis, carried out later, found HLA-associated TCR beta chains more clonally expanded than equally common other chains. About 87% or about 30% of the time was how often most TCR beta V segments were productive, according to an earlier analysis.

This TCR was recovered from a woman between 50 and 59 years old in good health and CMV-seropositive. Sequenced: PBMCs. The gene calls are TRBV6-1 and TRBJ2-2, with 12 bases identical to TRBD2. CDR3 protein: CASSEAGLAGGRPGELFF. The CDR3 DNA follows: TGTGCCAGCAGTGAAGCGGGGCTAGCGGGGGGGCGGCCCGGGGAGCTGTTTTTT.